This T cell receptor (beta chain) was sequenced in a study of vaccination and CD4 T cells after COVID-19. An Oncomine TCR Beta short-read assay was used to sequence the DNA from cultured CD4+ T cells. TCRdb re-called the PCR reads through MiXCR, storing one row per CDR3 protein. The repertoire has some 15,000 distinct CDR3 sequences, approximately 50% of them found once; the top ten carry 16%. Remarks on this clonotype: Its antigen remains unknown.

This CDR3 spans 16 amino acids. Looked up from germline, CDR1 is SGHNT and CDR2 is YYREEE (reference sequence). V lost 2 bases to trimming and J lost 3 bases, with 15 bases between them. The time point: late sampling 161 to 241 days after vaccination in a few convalescent patients. Described treatment: approximately 11-day PBMC culture with coronavirus spike peptide pools or control peptides (ViraFEST assay). The authors cultured approximately 2 million PBMCs per well with about 10 IU/ml IL-2 and about 9.9 ug/ml peptide pools. The source is a human donor who had recovered from COVID-19. The chain couples TRBV5-4 to TRBJ1-5; D is unresolved. The material was CD4+ T cells from blood, cultured in vitro, obtained about 7 months after SARS-CoV-2 vaccination. CDR3 nucleotides: TGTGCCAGCAGCTTTGGAGGAGGGCAGGTCAATCAGCCCCAGCATTTT. The encoded protein is CASSFGGGQVNQPQHF.